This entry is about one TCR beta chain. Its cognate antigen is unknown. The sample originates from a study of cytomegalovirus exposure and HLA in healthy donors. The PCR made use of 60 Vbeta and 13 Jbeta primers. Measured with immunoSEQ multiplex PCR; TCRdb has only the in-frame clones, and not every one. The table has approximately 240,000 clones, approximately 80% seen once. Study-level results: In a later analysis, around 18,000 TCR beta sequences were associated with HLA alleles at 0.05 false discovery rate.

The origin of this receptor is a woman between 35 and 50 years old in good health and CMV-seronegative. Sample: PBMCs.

The CDR3 nucleotides are TGTGCCAGCAGCCCTCGGCGGGAAGAGACCCAGTACTTC. This codes for CASSPRREETQYF. The chain couples TRBV5-4 to TRBJ2-5; TRBD2 might be the D (5 bases). V was trimmed by 4 bases and J by 3 bases, leaving 10 bases between them. The CDR3 runs 13 residues. In germline, CDR1 is SGHNT, CDR2 YYREEE (reference sequence).